The sequence of this TCR delta chain was determined in a study of delta chains in infants with herpesvirus infections. Overall study context: Ugandan infants were followed prospectively from birth through primary CMV infection. Infants infected with CMV after birth were searched for public fetal Vdelta1/Vgamma8 clonotype.

TCR cDNA was made from PBMC RNA with gamma- and delta-chain-specific primers. TCRdb re-called clones from the RT-PCR reads via CATT. The profile shows 600 to 850 delta-chain clones, 12% to 15% of them singletons. About this clone itself: Antigen specificity is unknown. A far larger clone is a single base away, which makes a read error likely.

Germline CDR1 is GEAIGNYY and CDR2 is EKD. The CDR3 length is 19 residues. Study conclusions and caveats: The public Vdelta1 clonotype appeared in 4 of 18 CMV-infected infants. Public-clonotype frequency seemingly fell with older age at infection.

The V gene call reads TRDV2; no J gene was called; the table gives TRDD3 as D, unverified against the DNA. This material consisted of peripheral blood, taken at time point 1 of longitudinal follow-up. The clonotype was recovered from a human donor who was a Ugandan infant, either HIV-exposed or HIV-unexposed (not recorded which). The CDR3 sequence: CACDTPLGLSSWDTRQKFF. The CDR3 DNA follows: TGTGCCTGTGACACCCCCCTGGGGCTAAGCTCCTGGGACACCCGACAGAAGTTTTTC.